This T cell receptor beta chain was sequenced for a study of blood T cell repertoires in COVID-19. After removal of 6 bases from V and 8 bases from J, the junction contained 17 bases not matched to a gene. This CDR3 contains 16 residues. Germline-derived CDR1 and CDR2 are MRHNA and SNTAGT. Only in-frame clones appear in the TCRdb table, and some are missing; sequencing was by immunoSEQ multiplex PCR. The data show around 300,000 clones, around 87% seen once. Two negative PCRs, clearance, or symptom resolution characterized the recovered Cohort 3 donors. The TCR sequence derives from a woman between 25 and 40 years old who had recovered from COVID-19. The chain employs TRBV6-4 and TRBJ2-3, with 7 bases identical to TRBD2. The specimen sequenced was PBMCs or T cells enriched from blood (not recorded which). CDR3 residues: CASRTYPPSGLGTQYF. CDR3 DNA sequence: TGTGCCAGCAGGACTTACCCCCCCTCCGGACTAGGTACGCAGTATTTT.